The 17 T cell receptor beta chains in this list originate from one sample, sequenced in a study of Tregs in tolerant kidney transplant recipients. Libraries were prepared by immunoSEQ multiplex PCR; TCRdb keeps only in-frame clonotypes and omits some of them. Among tens of thousands of clones listed, less than 90% were seen once. The sequencing input was CD4+ T cells from blood. The receptor set was obtained from a human donor in good health.

The J gene is TRBJ1-2, the V gene TRBV19; D gene uncertain. Trimming took 1 base from V and 3 from J, leaving 9 bases between them. Germline loops: CDR1 LNHDA, CDR2 SQIVND (reference sequence). CDR3 length: 14 residues. CDR3 nucleotide sequence: TGTGCCAGTAGTATAGTCGGGCAGGACTATGGCTACACCTTC. Amino acid sequence: CASSIVGQDYGYTF.

The V gene is TRBV19, the J gene TRBJ1-2, with D possibly matching TRBD1 (5 bases). The CDR3 totals 15 residues. Germline CDR1 LNHDA, CDR2 SQIVND (reference sequence). Trimming cost V 3 bases and J 8 bases, with 19 bases left between them. The CDR3, as DNA: TGTGCCAGTAGTATTCCGGGGAAGCTCAGGGCAGGCTACACCTTC. Translation: CASSIPGKLRAGYTF. Variable domain in full (rest from reference TRBV19 and TRBJ1-2): DGGITQSPKYLFRKEGQNVTLSCEQNLNHDAMYWYRQDPGQGLRLIYYSQIVNDFQKGDIAEGYSVSREKKESFPLTVTSAQKNPTAFYLCASSIPGKLRAGYTFGSGTRLTVV.

CDR3 in amino acids: CASSLRQFNYGYTF. The CDR3 DNA reads TGTGCCAGCAGTTTGAGACAGTTCAACTATGGCTACACCTTC. This chain links TRBV6-5 with TRBJ1-2; TRBD1 might be the D (5 bases). V was cut by 4 bases and J by 2 bases, with 11 bases left in between. The CDR3 loop spans 14 amino acids. Germline CDR1 is MNHEY and CDR2 is SVGAGI.

V usage is TRBV12-5 and J usage is TRBJ2-3; unclear D gene. V lost 7 bases and J 10 bases, leaving 21 bases between the germline ends. Germline-derived CDR1 and CDR2 are LGHNT and FRNRAP. This CDR3 comprises 14 residues. CDR3 in DNA: TGTGCTAGTGCCCCCAGTGGGTCCAGATATGCGCAGTATTTT. This sequence encodes CASAPSGSRYAQYF.

V and J are TRBV5-6 and TRBJ2-1; 7 bases fit TRBD1. V was pared by 4 bases and J by 1 base, with 5 bases of the junction left unmatched. Germline values: CDR1 SGHDT, CDR2 YYEEEE. The CDR3 sequence is 15 residues long. The CDR3 region is CASSPPGGSYNEQFF. Written as DNA, the CDR3 is TGTGCCAGCAGCCCACCAGGGGGTTCCTACAATGAGCAGTTCTTC.

This clone has a single count. This chain joins TRBV2 and TRBJ1-4, with TRBD1 matching over 7 bases. The trim removed 6 bases at V and 6 bases at J, leaving 7 bases unmatched. Germline V gives CDR1 SNHLY, CDR2 FYNNEI. The CDR3 extends over 14 amino acids. The CDR3 here is CASRKTGQDEKLFF. In DNA, the CDR3 is TGTGCCAGCAGGAAGACAGGGCAGGATGAAAAACTGTTTTTT.

The chain employs TRBV2 and TRBJ1-4; TRBD1 might be the D (6 bases). V lost 6 bases and J 5 bases, leaving 10 bases between the germline ends. Germline loops: CDR1 SNHLY, CDR2 FYNNEI. This CDR3 has 13 amino acids. CDR3 sequence (DNA): TGTGCCAGCAGGGGCCAGGGGAATGAAAAACTGTTTTTT. It specifies CASRGQGNEKLFF.

The V gene is TRBV25-1, the J gene TRBJ2-5, with TRBD2 matching over 8 bases. Germline CDR1 and CDR2: MGHDK and SYGVNS. The CDR3 sequence is 15 residues long. With V trimmed by 4 bases and J by 4 bases, 8 bases remained unmatched. The CDR3 spells CASSVQRGLGETQYF. CDR3 nucleotide sequence: TGTGCCAGCAGTGTTCAGCGGGGGTTAGGAGAGACCCAGTACTTC. Looking up the rest from reference TRBV25-1 and TRBJ2-5 gives the full variable domain: EADIYQTPRYLVIGTGKKITLECSQTMGHDKMYWYQQDPGMELHLIHYSYGVNSTEKGDLSSESTVSRIRTEHFPLTLESARPSHTSQYLCASSVQRGLGETQYFGPGTRLLVL.

The chain combines TRBV30 with TRBJ2-2; 7 nucleotides agree with TRBD1. Looked up from germline, CDR1 is GTSNPN and CDR2 is SVGIG (reference sequence). The CDR3 has 18 residues. Germline trimming cut 1 base from V and 7 bases from J; bases unmatched to any gene: 18. As DNA, the CDR3 is TGTGCCTGGAGTGCACGACCCCCGGGACAGTTCGACAACGGGGAGCTGTTTTTT. It is translated as CAWSARPPGQFDNGELFF.

With respect to this clone: One end of the junction does not line up with germline, which may come from a read error. This sequence joins TRBV18 and TRBJ2-7, with a possible D match to TRBD1 (6 bases). The V gene's germline CDR1 is KGHSH and CDR2 LQKENI. The CDR3 covers 16 residues. The DNA of the CDR3 is TGTGCCAGCTCACAAAACAGGGCCTTAAGCTCCTACGAGCGGTACTTC. This encodes CASSQNRALSSYERYF.

This chain joins TRBV2 and TRBJ2-3; TRBD1 aligns across 9 bases. With 0 bases clipped from V and 2 bases from J, the junction kept 9 bases outside the gene matches. There are 18 residues in the CDR3. Germline V gene lookup returns CDR1 SNHLY and CDR2 FYNNEI. CDR3 DNA: TGTGCCAGCAGTGAAGCAGGAGGGACAGGGTCGGACACAGATACGCAGTATTTT. Its protein product is CASSEAGGTGSDTDTQYF.

The DNA of the CDR3 is TGTGCCAGCAGCCTCTCTAGCTTCGGGGAGCTGTTTTTT. It encodes CASSLSSFGELFF. V is TRBV14 and J is TRBJ2-2; D is perhaps TRBD2 (5 bases). V lost 4 bases and J lost 7, with 10 bases in between. CDR1 is SGHDN, CDR2 FVKESK, per germline. This CDR3 is 13 amino acids long.

This sequence joins TRBV19 and TRBJ1-4; 11 bases are shared with TRBD1. The CDR3 contains 15 residues. Germline CDR1 is LNHDA and CDR2 is SQIVND (reference sequence). With V trimmed by 4 bases and J by 7 bases, 5 bases remained unmatched. The CDR3 region has the DNA TGTGCCAGTAGTACGGGACAGGGGGTTGGTGAAAAACTGTTTTTT. This codes for CASSTGQGVGEKLFF.

V gene TRBV15 combines with J gene TRBJ2-7; the match to TRBD2 covers 8 bases. There are 11 residues in the CDR3. Germline V gene sequence: CDR1 LNHNV, CDR2 YYDKDF (reference sequence). V lost 7 bases to trimming and J lost 6 bases; unmatched junction nucleotides: 2. This chain's CDR3 is CATTAGVEQYF. The CDR3, as DNA: TGTGCCACCACAGCGGGAGTCGAGCAGTACTTC.

The DNA of the CDR3 is TGTGCCAGCTCACCCACAGGGGATGGCTACACCTTC. This translates into CASSPTGDGYTF. V and J are TRBV18 and TRBJ1-2, with 7 nucleotides matching TRBD1. V trimming: 3 bases; J trimming: 6 bases; junction bases outside the gene matches: 1. CDR1 and CDR2 (germline): KGHSH, LQKENI. This CDR3 is built from 12 residues.

The rearrangement uses TRBV23-1 and TRBJ2-7; D might be TRBD1 (7 bases). TRBV23-1 is an open reading frame whose function is uncertain. The CDR3 runs 17 residues. The V and J ends lost 6 bases and 0 bases respectively, with 21 bases between them. The CDR3 bases are TGCGCCAGCAGAACAAGGGAACCAGGGGGGAGCTCCTACGAGCAGTACTTC. Translated: CASRTREPGGSSYEQYF.

The rearrangement uses TRBV30 and TRBJ1-6; D uncertain. Germline V gene lookup returns CDR1 GTSNPN and CDR2 SVGIG (reference sequence). This CDR3 comprises 12 residues. V lost 3 bases, J lost 5 bases, and 5 bases lay in between. DNA of the CDR3: TGTGCCTGGAGGCGGGATAATTCACCCCTCCACTTT. Protein sequence: CAWRRDNSPLHF.